This T cell receptor beta chain came from a study of cytomegalovirus exposure and HLA in healthy donors. Across the whole study: A subsequent analysis stated that the 120 validation repertoires were run on the same platform as the 550 to 750 first-cohort repertoires.

The data were produced by immunoSEQ multiplex PCR, yet TCRdb's version contains in-frame clones alone and is incomplete. The sample consists of some 110,000 clones, 86% of them appearing once. Trimming removed 0 bases from V and 5 bases from J, with 6 bases in between. Germline assignment: CDR1 SGDLS and CDR2 YYNGEE. The CDR3 runs to 13 residues. On this clone itself: Its antigen is still unknown.

The donors were members of the validation cohort comprising approximately 110 subjects, separate from the approximately 700-subject first cohort. Overall study results and limits: According to reports, the classifier identified cytomegalovirus status with high specificity and sensitivity. The TCR clusters that emerged in the first cohort tended, a later analysis found, to co-occur in the 120 validation repertoires.

The clonotype originates from a woman aged 18-35 years in good health and CMV-seropositive. The rearrangement links TRBV9 to TRBJ1-5; no clear D gene. The source material was PBMCs. The CDR3 sequence: CASSVGGHQPQHF. In DNA, the CDR3 is TGTGCCAGCAGCGTAGGTGGGCATCAGCCCCAGCATTTT.